Following are 32 T cell receptor beta chains from one sample sequenced in a study of blood T cell repertoires in COVID-19. TCRdb's table, derived via immunoSEQ multiplex PCR, lists solely in-frame clones and lacks some. The sample shows 45,000 to 60,000 clones, roughly 86% of them seen only once. The sample was peripheral blood. These receptors all come from a man aged 60-69 years with active or convalescent COVID-19.

This sequence joins TRBV3-1 (or the pseudogene TRBV3-2) and TRBJ2-1, with 9 bases aligning to TRBD2. The V gene end was trimmed by 3 bases and the J gene end by 0 bases; junction bases not matched to a gene: 3. The CDR3 is 16 amino acids. Looked up from germline, CDR1 is LGHDT and CDR2 is YNNKEL (reference sequence). For the CDR3, the DNA is TGTGCCAGCAGCCAGCTAGCGGGGAGCTCCTACAATGAGCAGTTCTTC. Protein sequence: CASSQLAGSSYNEQFF.

The count of this clone is one. V and J are TRBV7-2 and TRBJ1-4; 7 nucleotides line up with TRBD1. Germline V gene lookup returns CDR1 SGHTA and CDR2 FQGNSA. The CDR3 covers 16 residues. V shed 0 bases and J 3 bases; nucleotides not matched to a gene: 4. The CDR3 nucleotides read TGTGCCAGCAGCTTAGCCTTGCAGGGGGCTAATGAAAAACTGTTTTTT. It encodes CASSLALQGANEKLFF.

The chain recombines TRBV7-3 with TRBJ1-1, with D perhaps matching TRBD1 (6 bases). Per the germline V gene, CDR1 is SGHTA and CDR2 is FQGTGA. V lost 1 base and J lost 7, with 13 bases in between. The CDR3 consists of 14 residues. In nucleotides, the CDR3 is TGTGCCAGCAGCTTAAACAGGGTAGGCGGTGAAGCTTTCTTT. This sequence encodes CASSLNRVGGEAFF.

V is TRBV2 and J is TRBJ1-2; D is uncertain. This CDR3 is built from 12 residues. Germline assignment: CDR1 SNHLY and CDR2 FYNNEI. V was shortened by 3 bases and J by 8 bases, with 10 bases between the two germline ends. The CDR3 here is CASSESPLGYTF. The DNA of the CDR3 is TGTGCCAGCAGTGAGTCCCCTCTCGGCTACACCTTC.

The CDR3 nucleotides read TGTGCCAGCAGCCCACAGGGGTTCTCTGAAAAACTGTTTTTT. The encoded protein is CASSPQGFSEKLFF. The chain uses TRBV11-2 and TRBJ1-4; TRBD1 aligns across 7 bases. The germline V gene encodes CDR1 SGHAT and CDR2 FQNNGV. The CDR3 is 14 residues long. V was clipped by 5 bases and J by 7 bases; unmatched bases: 7.

This sequence joins TRBV4-1 and TRBJ2-4; TRBD2 might be the D (5 bases). The germline CDR1 and CDR2 sequences are MGHRA and YSYEKL. Trimming took off 1 base at V and 6 bases at J, with 7 bases between the two ends. The CDR3 covers 13 residues. Written as DNA, the CDR3 is TGCGCCAGCAGCCAAGTGGGAGCAAACATTCAGTACTTC. The encoded protein is CASSQVGANIQYF.

The CDR3 nucleotides are TGTGCCAGCAGCCAAGTAGCAGGGGCCTACAATGAGCAGTTCTTC. Encoded protein: CASSQVAGAYNEQFF. J is TRBJ2-1 and V is TRBV3-1 (or the pseudogene TRBV3-2); weak D call: TRBD1 (6 bases). Trimming stripped 1 base from V and 2 bases from J, with 9 bases between. This CDR3 is built from 15 residues. Germline V CDR1 and CDR2: LGHDT, YNNKEL (reference sequence).

This clone was recorded once. The chain uses TRBV2 and TRBJ2-2; 7 nucleotides align to TRBD1. This CDR3 spans 15 amino acids. V shed 3 bases, J shed 6 bases, and the junction held 7 bases outside the gene matches. The germline V gene has CDR1 SNHLY and CDR2 FYNNEI. The CDR3 sequence is CASSEATQGAGELFF. CDR3 in DNA: TGTGCCAGCAGTGAGGCTACCCAGGGGGCCGGGGAGCTGTTTTTT.

For the CDR3, the DNA is TGTGCCAGCAGGACAGTCAACTCTGGGGCCAACGTCCTGACTTTC. Protein product: CASRTVNSGANVLTF. The rearrangement uses TRBV2 and TRBJ2-6; TRBD1 might be the D (5 bases). Trimming took off 6 bases at V and 0 bases at J, with 9 bases between the two ends. The CDR3 is made up of 15 amino acids. Looked up from germline, CDR1 is SNHLY and CDR2 is FYNNEI.

V usage is TRBV29-1 and J usage is TRBJ2-6; 10 bases line up with TRBD2. J was trimmed by 4 bases and V by 3 bases; bases with no gene match: 6. This CDR3 spans 16 amino acids. The germline gives CDR1 SQVTM, CDR2 ANQGSEA. CDR3 coding DNA: TGCAGCGTTGATATTAGCGGGGGGTCCGGGGCCAACGTCCTGACTTTC. As protein: CSVDISGGSGANVLTF.

This clone appeared a few times. The rearrangement joins TRBV6-5 to TRBJ1-2; D is undetermined. Germline CDR1 is MNHEY and CDR2 is SVGAGI. The CDR3 runs 12 residues. Trimming left V 0 bases short and J 7 bases short, with 6 bases between. Here the CDR3 DNA reads TGTGCCAGCAGTTACTCTGGCGGTGGCTACACCTTC. Its protein product is CASSYSGGGYTF.

The chain has TRBV7-9 and TRBJ2-7; TRBD1 agrees at 11 bases. This CDR3 is built from 13 residues. After removal of 6 bases from V and 7 bases from J, the junction contained 5 bases not matched to a gene. Per the germline V gene, CDR1 is SEHNR and CDR2 is FQNEAQ (reference sequence). The CDR3 bases are TGTGCCAGCAGAGGACAGGGGGCGGGGGAGCAGTACTTC. It is translated as CASRGQGAGEQYF. Based on the CDR3 plus reference TRBV7-9 and TRBJ2-7, the full variable domain is DTGVSQNPRHKITKRGQNVTFRCDPISEHNRLYWYRQTLGQGPEFLTYFQNEAQLEKSRLLSDRFSAERPKGSFSTLEIQRTEQGDSAMYLCASRGQGAGEQYFGPGTRLTVT.

The V and J genes are TRBV6-6 and TRBJ1-2, with 7 bases matching TRBD1. Per the germline V gene, CDR1 is MNHNY and CDR2 is SVGAGI (reference sequence). Trimming cost V 5 bases and J 5 bases; bases outside gene matches: 11. The CDR3 runs 15 residues. CDR3 protein: CASSAVTGMGYGYTF. In nucleotides, the CDR3 is TGTGCCAGCAGTGCCGTGACAGGGATGGGGTATGGCTACACCTTC.

CDR3 nucleotide sequence: TGTGCCAGCAGTCCCCCCGTTAGCGGGGGGGTATCTAGGGGGCAGTATTTT. This gives the protein CASSPPVSGGVSRGQYF. The chain is built from TRBV6-6 and TRBJ2-3, with 11 bases aligning to TRBD2. CDR1 and CDR2 from the germline V gene are MNHNY and SVGAGI (reference sequence). V dropped 5 bases and J dropped 11; count of bases not matched to a gene: 18. The length of the CDR3 is 17 residues.

The chain carries TRBV11-2 and TRBJ1-1; possibly TRBD1 for D (5 bases). Between the trimmed V and J ends, which lost 5 bases and 3 bases, there was a span of 10 bases. The CDR3 is 13 residues long. From germline, CDR1 is SGHAT and CDR2 FQNNGV. The CDR3 spells CASSAGLDTEAFF. The CDR3 DNA follows: TGTGCCAGCAGCGCGGGGCTCGACACTGAAGCTTTCTTT.

The chain combines TRBV5-1 with TRBJ1-2; tentative D call: TRBD1 (5 bases). The CDR3 has 13 residues. Trimming cost V 0 bases and J 7 bases, with 10 bases left between them. Germline V gives CDR1 SGHRS, CDR2 YFSETQ. The CDR3 DNA is TGCGCCAGCAGCTTGGAGCAGGGCGGTGGCTACACCTTC. Translating gives CASSLEQGGGYTF.

The V call is TRBV24-1, the J call TRBJ2-1, with D possibly matching TRBD2 (5 bases). The germline CDR1 and CDR2 sequences are KGHDR and SFDVKD. The V end lost 4 bases, the J end lost 4 bases, and 16 bases lay between the germline ends. This CDR3 is built from 16 residues. The CDR3 reads CATSEQKSGGYNEQFF. The CDR3 DNA reads TGTGCCACCAGTGAGCAGAAGTCGGGCGGGTACAATGAGCAGTTCTTC.

The table lists this clone with a few counts. The V gene is TRBV28, the J gene TRBJ1-4; no reliable D call. The CDR3 covers 12 residues. The V gene lost 5 bases and the J gene lost 8 bases, with 9 bases spanning the gap. The germline gives CDR1 MDHEN, CDR2 SYDVKM. CDR3 DNA: TGTGCCAGCAGTCGCTTCAGGGAAAAACTGTTTTTT. Encoded protein: CASSRFREKLFF.

V gene TRBV29-1 combines with J gene TRBJ2-7, with a weak D call TRBD2 (7 bases). The V gene's germline CDR1 is SQVTM and CDR2 ANQGSEA. Trimming pared 6 bases from V and 2 bases from J, leaving 20 bases between. The CDR3 extends over 15 amino acids. The chain's CDR3 is CSVSRFGGPPYEQYF. For the CDR3, the DNA is TGCAGCGTCTCAAGGTTCGGGGGGCCACCCTACGAGCAGTACTTC.

The chain combines TRBV6-5 with TRBJ2-3; no reliable D call. This CDR3 is built from 13 residues. Germline CDR1 and CDR2: MNHEY and SVGAGI. Deletions cut 6 bases from V and 2 bases from J, with 9 bases between. Written as DNA, the CDR3 is TGTGCCAGCAGAGACACTTACACAGATACGCAGTATTTT. Its protein is CASRDTYTDTQYF.

The CDR3 DNA reads as TGTGCTAGTGGTTTGATGGGCGAAGCTTTCTTT. Translated: CASGLMGEAFF. The J gene is TRBJ1-1, the V gene TRBV12-5; D is undetermined. Looked up from germline, CDR1 is LGHNT and CDR2 is FRNRAP. Trimming shortened V by 2 bases and J by 8 bases, and 6 bases separated the two germline ends. The CDR3 contains 11 residues. Based on the CDR3 plus reference TRBV12-5 and TRBJ1-1, the full variable domain is DARVTQTPRHKVTEMGQEVTMRCQPILGHNTVFWYRQTMMQGLELLAYFRNRAPLDDSGMPKDRFSAEMPDATLATLKIQPSEPRDSAVYFCASGLMGEAFFGQGTRLTVV.

The chain links TRBV5-1 to TRBJ2-5, with a weak D call TRBD2 (5 bases). CDR1 SGHRS and CDR2 YFSETQ come from the germline V gene. The length of the CDR3 is 14 residues. Trimming pared 4 bases from V and 5 bases from J, leaving 15 bases between. CDR3 bases: TGCGCCAGCAGCGTCCTTACGGGGATGGAGACCCAGTACTTC. Its translation is CASSVLTGMETQYF.

The genes are TRBV12-3 or TRBV12-4 and TRBJ1-5, with unresolved D. V dropped 6 bases and J dropped 3 bases, with 3 bases sitting between them. This CDR3 is built from 11 residues. The CDR3 DNA reads as TGTGCCAGCAGCCTCAATCAGCCCCAGCATTTT. Amino acid sequence: CASSLNQPQHF.

The CDR3 bases are TGTGCCAGCAGCCCGGACAGCTATGGCTACACCTTC. Protein: CASSPDSYGYTF. The genes are TRBV7-9 and TRBJ1-2, with a tentative D call TRBD1 (6 bases). The CDR3 totals 12 residues. In germline, CDR1 is SEHNR, CDR2 FQNEAQ (reference sequence). The ends were cut back, 5 bases at V and 4 bases at J, with 8 bases in the middle.

The chain employs TRBV2 and TRBJ2-5, with 7 bases that match TRBD2. The CDR3 runs to 14 residues. After removal of 7 bases from V and 5 bases from J, the junction contained 10 bases not matched to a gene. CDR1 and CDR2 (germline): SNHLY, FYNNEI. In DNA, the CDR3 is TGTGCCAGCATCCTAGGGAGGGGTCAGGAGACCCAGTACTTC. It yields the protein CASILGRGQETQYF.

The chain employs TRBV7-2 and TRBJ1-2; 7 positions match TRBD1. Germline lookup yields CDR1 SGHTA and CDR2 FQGNSA. This CDR3 comprises 13 residues. V lost 5 bases and J lost 5; bases outside the gene matches: 5. The CDR3 sequence: CASSPQTGYGYTF. The CDR3 DNA follows: TGTGCCAGCAGCCCACAGACAGGGTATGGCTACACCTTC.

This sequence joins TRBV4-1 and TRBJ2-7, with 7 bases aligning to TRBD1. The J segment lost 3 bases and the V segment lost 1 base, leaving 6 bases of the junction unmatched. CDR1 is MGHRA, CDR2 YSYEKL, per germline. The CDR3 runs 15 residues. As DNA, the CDR3 is TGCGCCAGCAGCCAAGCTCCTCAGGGGGTCTACGAGCAGTACTTC. It encodes CASSQAPQGVYEQYF.

This chain uses TRBV27 with TRBJ2-7, with 7 bases aligning to TRBD2. Germline V gives CDR1 MNHEY, CDR2 SMNVEV (reference sequence). Trimming cost V 6 bases and J 5 bases; bases outside gene matches: 7. The CDR3 runs 13 residues. CDR3 bases: TGTGCCAGCAGCTTAAGGCGGGGGAACGAGCAGTACTTC. This codes for CASSLRRGNEQYF.

The chain joins TRBV14 to TRBJ1-2, with D possibly TRBD1 on 5 matching bases. The CDR3 extends over 14 amino acids. V gave up 3 bases and J gave up 0 bases, with 8 bases separating them. The V gene's germline CDR1 is SGHDN and CDR2 FVKESK. The CDR3 sequence: CASSHREANYGYTF. CDR3 DNA sequence: TGTGCCAGCAGCCACAGGGAAGCTAACTATGGCTACACCTTC.

V and J are TRBV2 and TRBJ1-1, with TRBD1 matching 7 bases. The V and J ends lost 7 bases and 7 bases, in that order; junction bases with no gene match: 9. From germline, CDR1 is SNHLY and CDR2 FYNNEI. This CDR3 is 13 amino acids long. The CDR3 nucleotides are TGTGCCAGCACCGGGACCTCAGGGGGTGAAGCTTTCTTT. It encodes CASTGTSGGEAFF.

This sequence joins TRBV5-4 and TRBJ2-1; the match to TRBD2 covers 8 bases. After removal of 0 bases from V and 2 bases from J, the junction contained 4 bases not matched to a gene. This CDR3 spans 16 amino acids. Germline CDR1 is SGHNT and CDR2 is YYREEE (reference sequence). CDR3 sequence reads: CASSLDAGGTYNEQFF. CDR3 nucleotides: TGTGCCAGCAGCTTGGATGCGGGGGGCACCTACAATGAGCAGTTCTTC.

On this clone: A read error may account for a junction end that differs from germline. The chain has TRBV4-1 and TRBJ1-3, with 9 bases matching TRBD1. The CDR3 is 15 residues long. Germline V gene data show CDR1 as MGHRA and CDR2 as YSYEKL. The CDR3 DNA sequence: TGCGCCAGCACCCAAGGGACAGGGTCGGGAAACACCATATATTTT. Its translation: CASTQGTGSGNTIYF.